These 22 T cell receptor beta chains were sequenced from one sample in a study of PD-1 blockade in classical Hodgkin lymphoma. Profiled with immunoSEQ multiplex PCR; TCRdb holds only in-frame clones, not every one. The sample contains roughly 140,000 clones, less than 80% of which appear only once. Each of the patients experienced relapse following autologous stem cell transplantation, and their brentuximab vedotin exposure differed. The sample was peripheral blood mononuclear cells (PBMCs), taken before the second cycle of nivolumab. The receptor set was obtained from a human donor with classical Hodgkin lymphoma.

In DNA, the CDR3 is TGCAGCGTTGGGGGGACAGGGAATTCCTATGGCTACACCTTC. Translated, it gives CSVGGTGNSYGYTF. The V gene is TRBV29-1, the J gene TRBJ1-2; TRBD1 agrees at 9 bases. Germline V CDR1 and CDR2: SQVTM, ANQGSEA. This CDR3 spans 14 amino acids. V shed 4 bases and J 4 bases; nucleotides not matched to a gene: 7.

This clone was picked up a small number of times. The chain carries TRBV4-1 and TRBJ2-4, with 9 bases lining up with TRBD1. The germline V gene encodes CDR1 MGHRA and CDR2 YSYEKL. V dropped 4 bases and J dropped 5; count of bases not matched to a gene: 12. CDR3 size: 17 residues. CDR3 nucleotide sequence: TGCGCCAGCAGCCCGACTCCGACGGGACAGGGAGAAAACATTCAGTACTTC. Translating it yields CASSPTPTGQGENIQYF.

The genes are TRBV6-5 and TRBJ2-7, with D perhaps TRBD1 (6 bases). CDR3 length: 14 residues. Per germline, CDR1 MNHEY and CDR2 SVGAGI. The V gene lost 5 bases and the J gene lost 5 bases, with 16 bases spanning the gap. CDR3 sequence: CASSIQGFWNEQYF. The CDR3 DNA sequence: TGTGCCAGCAGTATCCAGGGGTTTTGGAACGAGCAGTACTTC.

This clone was counted between two and nine times. The chain is built from TRBV4-1 and TRBJ2-7, with TRBD2 as a possible D gene (6 bases). Deletions cut 4 bases from V and 5 bases from J, with 21 bases between. The germline gives CDR1 MGHRA, CDR2 YSYEKL. CDR3 length equals 16 residues. CDR3 residues: CASSRGSGWGTNEQYF. CDR3 nucleotide sequence: TGCGCCAGCAGCCGGGGGAGCGGGTGGGGTACCAACGAGCAGTACTTC.

V usage is TRBV6-5 and J usage is TRBJ1-2; 11 bases line up with TRBD1. V was pared by 6 bases and J by 1 base, with 4 bases of the junction left unmatched. This CDR3 contains 15 residues. Germline V gives CDR1 MNHEY, CDR2 SVGAGI. Here the CDR3 DNA reads TGTGCCAGCAGGCCCGGGACAGGGGGTAACTATGGCTACACCTTC. Amino acid sequence: CASRPGTGGNYGYTF.

This clone was counted a single time. J is TRBJ1-4 and V is TRBV18, with D maybe TRBD1 (5 bases). V lost 1 base, J lost 4 bases, and 7 bases lay in between. CDR3 length equals 14 residues. Germline-derived CDR1 and CDR2 are KGHSH and LQKENI. This CDR3 is CASSPRGSNEKLFF. Written as DNA, the CDR3 is TGTGCCAGCTCACCACGGGGCAGTAATGAAAAACTGTTTTTT.

The chain uses TRBV4-2 and TRBJ1-2; weak D call: TRBD1 (6 bases). CDR3 length equals 16 residues. Germline V gene lookup returns CDR1 LGHNA and CDR2 YNFKEQ. The V gene lost 3 bases and the J gene lost 3 bases, with 17 bases spanning the gap. Here the CDR3 reads CASSQKGNRDYYGYTF. CDR3 DNA: TGTGCCAGCAGCCAGAAAGGTAACAGGGACTACTATGGCTACACCTTC.

J is TRBJ1-1 and V is TRBV6-1; the D gene is possibly TRBD1 (5 bases). Trimming stripped 5 bases from V and 2 bases from J, with 15 bases between. The CDR3 spans 15 residues. Per germline, CDR1 MNHNS and CDR2 SASEGT. The CDR3 sequence is CASSRRTGPNTEAFF. The CDR3 nucleotides are TGTGCCAGCAGTAGGAGGACGGGACCCAACACTGAAGCTTTCTTT.

The chain links TRBV5-5 to TRBJ2-7; 12 bases are a match to TRBD2. Germline-derived CDR1 and CDR2 are SGHKS and YYEKEE (reference sequence). The ends lost 4 bases at V and 3 bases at J; junction bases unmatched: 5. The CDR3 consists of 15 residues. The CDR3 region has the DNA TGTGCCAGCAGCGAAGGACTAGCGGGACTCTACGAGCAGTACTTC. Amino acids: CASSEGLAGLYEQYF.

The V call is TRBV6-5, the J call TRBJ1-2; 7 nucleotides match TRBD1. Germline CDR1 is MNHEY and CDR2 is SVGAGI. This CDR3 is 15 amino acids long. V lost 5 bases to trimming and J lost 6 bases; unmatched junction nucleotides: 12. CDR3 nucleotides: TGTGCCAGCAGTCCCGGGGGACAGAGGGTTCATGGCTACACCTTC. Its translation: CASSPGGQRVHGYTF.

The CDR3 DNA follows: TGTGCCAGCAGCGGCTCCGGCCAGGGACTCGGCTACACCTTC. Amino acid sequence: CASSGSGQGLGYTF. The chain uses TRBV6-1 and TRBJ1-2, with D possibly matching TRBD1 (5 bases). With 6 bases removed from V and 8 bases from J, the gap between germline ends came to 19 bases. This CDR3 spans 14 amino acids. Per the germline V gene, CDR1 is MNHNS and CDR2 is SASEGT.

The chain carries TRBV19 and TRBJ1-1; no firm D call. The V gene lost 5 bases and the J gene lost 1 base, with 14 bases spanning the gap. Germline CDR1 is LNHDA and CDR2 is SQIVND (reference sequence). The CDR3 spans 15 residues. The CDR3 protein is CASSLRALGNTEAFF. The CDR3 region has the DNA TGTGCCAGTAGTCTTAGGGCCTTGGGGAACACTGAAGCTTTCTTT.

The rearrangement joins TRBV7-9 to TRBJ1-1; 7 nucleotides line up with TRBD1. The CDR3 spans 13 residues. V lost 10 bases to trimming and J lost 4 bases; unmatched junction nucleotides: 9. Germline V lookup: CDR1 SEHNR, CDR2 FQNEAQ (reference sequence). The CDR3 loop reads CANRTTGITEAFF. CDR3 coding DNA: TGTGCCAACAGGACGACAGGGATCACTGAAGCTTTCTTT.

The rearrangement uses TRBV5-4 and TRBJ2-3; TRBD2 agrees at 13 bases. This CDR3 is built from 17 residues. Looked up from germline, CDR1 is SGHNT and CDR2 is YYREEE (reference sequence). V dropped 3 bases and J dropped 0; count of bases not matched to a gene: 4. Here the CDR3 reads CASSSGTSGASTDTQYF. The DNA for the CDR3 is TGTGCCAGCAGCTCCGGGACTAGCGGGGCCAGCACAGATACGCAGTATTTT.

This chain links TRBV5-6 with TRBJ1-1, with TRBD1 as a possible D gene (6 bases). Between the trimmed V and J ends, which lost 3 bases and 3 bases, there was a span of 18 bases. Germline CDR1 reads SGHDT; CDR2 reads YYEEEE. The CDR3 has 16 residues. The CDR3 DNA reads as TGTGCCAGCAGCTCGACCGGGACAACGAGGGACACTGAAGCTTTCTTT. Amino acids: CASSSTGTTRDTEAFF.

This chain links TRBV5-1 with TRBJ2-2; the match to TRBD2 covers 10 bases. The CDR3 has 15 amino acids. The germline gives CDR1 SGHRS, CDR2 YFSETQ. The J segment lost 6 bases and the V segment lost 4 bases, leaving 6 bases of the junction unmatched. The CDR3: CASSLLAGVAGELFF. The CDR3 bases are TGCGCCAGCAGCCTTCTAGCGGGAGTGGCCGGGGAGCTGTTTTTT.

This clone was counted only a few times. The V gene is TRBV19, the J gene TRBJ1-5; the D is unclear. This CDR3 region has 14 residues. Germline V lookup: CDR1 LNHDA, CDR2 SQIVND (reference sequence). The V end lost 5 bases, the J end lost 5 bases, and 13 bases lay between the germline ends. The CDR3 coding sequence is TGTGCCAGTAGTTGGGTGTCAGGTGATCAGCCCCAGCATTTT. It encodes CASSWVSGDQPQHF.

The V and J genes are TRBV5-1 and TRBJ2-3; no clear D gene. With 4 bases removed from V and 7 bases from J, the gap between germline ends came to 13 bases. The germline gives CDR1 SGHRS, CDR2 YFSETQ. This CDR3 is built from 13 residues. The CDR3 loop reads CASSPPRSNTQYF. The CDR3 DNA follows: TGCGCCAGCAGCCCCCCCCGATCGAATACGCAGTATTTT.

The V gene is TRBV19, the J gene TRBJ1-5, with D tentatively TRBD1 (5 bases). The germline V and J ends were trimmed by 3 bases and 7 bases, with 7 bases remaining between them. This CDR3 is built from 12 residues. Germline V CDR1 and CDR2: LNHDA, SQIVND (reference sequence). In DNA form, the CDR3 reads TGTGCCAGTAGTATGGCAGGGCAGCCCCAGCATTTT. Its translation is CASSMAGQPQHF.

V usage is TRBV5-6 and J usage is TRBJ2-7, with TRBD2 matching 9 bases. The ends lost 3 bases at V and 1 base at J; junction bases unmatched: 5. The CDR3 is 15 amino acids. Germline V gene sequence: CDR1 SGHDT, CDR2 YYEEEE. CDR3 sequence reads: CASSSTSGTSYEQYF. DNA of the CDR3: TGTGCCAGCAGCTCGACTAGCGGAACTTCCTACGAGCAGTACTTC.

In this sample, this clone turned up once. This chain connects TRBV28 to TRBJ1-1; D is perhaps TRBD1 (6 bases). With 5 bases removed from V and 1 base from J, the gap between germline ends came to 11 bases. CDR1 MDHEN and CDR2 SYDVKM come from the germline V gene. The CDR3 covers 14 residues. The CDR3, as DNA: TGTGCCAGCAGTAAGGGGGTCGGGAACACTGAAGCTTTCTTT. Protein: CASSKGVGNTEAFF.

The chain employs TRBV6-5 and TRBJ2-1; D perhaps matches TRBD2 (5 bases). The CDR3 sequence is 15 residues long. Per germline, CDR1 MNHEY and CDR2 SVGAGI. Trimming took off 4 bases at V and 0 bases at J, with 10 bases between the two ends. CDR3 in DNA: TGTGCCAGCAGTTGGGCGGGCCACTCCTACAATGAGCAGTTCTTC. Translated, it gives CASSWAGHSYNEQFF.